A selection of T cell receptor beta chains follows, all from one sample in a study of blood T cell repertoires in COVID-19. Sequenced by immunoSEQ multiplex PCR; TCRdb stores in-frame clones only, minus some. Of 350,000 or so clones listed, approximately 91% are singletons. The material sequenced was PBMCs or T cells enriched from blood (not recorded which). The receptor set was obtained from a woman in her twenties or thirties who had been exposed to COVID-19. The CDR3 runs from the conserved cysteine through the conserved F or W. Fields, in order: clone size, D gene, V gene, J gene, CDR3 DNA, CDR3 protein. A D gene is named only where the DNA matches it firmly. Only part of the rows carry a size: once, few, many, or a class if the clone is expanded.

NA	NA	TRBV27	TRBJ2-3	TGTGCCAGCTCCGGACAGCTGGTCTCTAGCACAGATACGCAGTATTTT	CASSGQLVSSTDTQYF
NA	NA	TRBV5-1	TRBJ2-2	TGCGCCAGCAGCTTGCCGGAGACGAACACCGGGGAGCTGTTTTTT	CASSLPETNTGELFF
NA	NA	TRBV7-9	TRBJ1-2	TGTGCCAGCAGATCGGACAGTTATGGCTACACCTTC	CASRSDSYGYTF
few	TRBD2	TRBV19	TRBJ2-7	TGTGCCAGTAGTTCGACTAGCGGGAGGCTCGGCTACGAGCAGTACTTC	CASSSTSGRLGYEQYF
NA	NA	TRBV7-9	TRBJ1-1	TGTGCCAGCAGCGCACAGGGTGGTGGTGAAGCTTTCTTT	CASSAQGGGEAFF
NA	TRBD2	TRBV14	TRBJ2-1	TGTGCCAGCAGCCTGGGACTAGCGGGGGAGCAGTTCTTC	CASSLGLAGEQFF
few	NA	TRBV20-1	TRBJ2-1	TGCAGTGCTAGTCGTGTTAGCTCCTACAATGAGCAGTTCTTC	CSASRVSSYNEQFF
NA	NA	TRBV7-6	TRBJ1-4	TGTGCCAGCAGCTTAGCAATCCCCCATGACTCTGCAACTAATGAAAAACTGTTTTTT	CASSLAIPHDSATNEKLFF
NA	NA	TRBV9	TRBJ1-1	TGTGCCAGCAGCGTAGTTCTGGGCGCGGGCACTGAAGCTTTCTTT	CASSVVLGAGTEAFF
once	NA	TRBV7-9	TRBJ2-1	TGTGCCAGCAGCCCCCGGGACACTATTTCGGATGAGCAGTTCTTC	CASSPRDTISDEQFF
NA	TRBD1	TRBV28	TRBJ2-1	TGTGCCAGCAGTTTGGGGACAGCGAGGGATGATGAGCAGTTCTTC	CASSLGTARDDEQFF
NA	NA	TRBV2	TRBJ2-3	TGTGCCAGCCGAGCTAGCCCCAGCACAGATACGCAGTATTTT	CASRASPSTDTQYF
NA	NA	TRBV19	TRBJ2-7	TGTGCCAGTAGAGGGGAATACGAGCAGTACTTC	CASRGEYEQYF
few	NA	TRBV24-1	TRBJ2-1	TGTGCCACCAGTGACCTCCCCAATGAGCAGTTCTTC	CATSDLPNEQFF
NA	NA	TRBV19	TRBJ2-5	TGTGCCAGTAGTCGCTACGGAGAGACCCAGTACTTC	CASSRYGETQYF
NA	TRBD2	TRBV10-3	TRBJ2-2	TGTGCCATCAGTGAGTCAAGGGGACTAGCGGGACCCACCGGGGAGCTGTTTTTT	CAISESRGLAGPTGELFF
NA	TRBD2	TRBV7-3	TRBJ2-1	TGTGCCAGTTCGGGGGGAGGCCTCTCCTACAATGAGCAGTTCTTC	CASSGGGLSYNEQFF
NA	NA	TRBV12-5	TRBJ2-7	TGTGCTAGTGCGGACTACCCCTACGAGCAGTACTTC	CASADYPYEQYF
NA	TRBD2	TRBV6-5	TRBJ2-7	TGTGCCAGCAGCCACGTAGCGGGCCAGGCCTACGAGCAGTACTTC	CASSHVAGQAYEQYF
NA	TRBD1	TRBV5-1	TRBJ1-1	TGCGCCAGCAGCGAGAGGACAGGGGTTGCCACTGAAGCTTTCTTT	CASSERTGVATEAFF
NA	NA	TRBV7-2	TRBJ1-1	TGTGCCAGCAGCTTGGGCTATTCTATTCCAGGCACTGAAGCTTTCTTT	CASSLGYSIPGTEAFF
many	NA	TRBV5-6	TRBJ2-1	TGTGCCAGCAGCAGGGGCTTCAGCGAGCAGTTCTTC	CASSRGFSEQFF
NA	TRBD2	TRBV7-3	TRBJ2-1	TGTGCCAGCAGCACCACCGGTGGCGGGAGGGACGTCGAGCAGTTCTTC	CASSTTGGGRDVEQFF
NA	NA	TRBV10-2	TRBJ2-5	TGCGCCAGCACCTTGGAGGGGAAGGAGACCCAGTACTTC	CASTLEGKETQYF
NA	NA	TRBV18	TRBJ2-3	TGTGCCAGCTCCCTAGATACGCAGTATTTT	CASSLDTQYF
NA	NA	TRBV24-1	TRBJ2-3	TGTGCCACCAGGGTTTCGGGGGCAGATACGCAGTATTTT	CATRVSGADTQYF
NA	TRBD1	TRBV6-2/TRBV6-3	TRBJ1-1	TGTGCCAGCAGTAGACAGGGGCGGGCTTTCTTT	CASSRQGRAFF
NA	NA	TRBV12-5	TRBJ2-5	TGTGCTAGTGGTCCGGGGGACTGGCAAGAGACCCAGTACTTC	CASGPGDWQETQYF
NA	TRBD2	TRBV7-3	TRBJ2-1	TGTGCCAGCAGCACCGGGACTAGCCCTAACAATGAGCAGTTCTTC	CASSTGTSPNNEQFF
once	TRBD1	TRBV2	TRBJ1-2	TGTGCCAGCAGTGAATCTGCAGGGGGCGGTTATGGCTACACCTTC	CASSESAGGGYGYTF
many	NA	TRBV3-1/TRBV3-2	TRBJ2-7	TGTGCCGTGGGACACTCTAGCGGCTACGAGCAGTACTTC	CAVGHSSGYEQYF
NA	NA	TRBV19	TRBJ1-5	TGTGCCAGTAGTATAGGGCAGCAGCCCCAGCATTTT	CASSIGQQPQHF
few	TRBD1	TRBV29-1	TRBJ1-2	TGCAGCGTGAACCCGACAGGGGTTGGAGGCTACACCTTC	CSVNPTGVGGYTF
NA	NA	TRBV6-5	TRBJ1-2	TGTGCCAGCAGGCGGGAGGCACTCGCTAACTATGGCTACACCTTC	CASRREALANYGYTF
NA	NA	TRBV2	TRBJ2-3	TGTGCCAGCAGTGAACTTAGGGGTGGGGTCACAGATACGCAGTATTTT	CASSELRGGVTDTQYF
NA	NA	TRBV28	TRBJ2-3	TGTGCCAGCAGTTCAGGGGTTTGGAGCACAGATACGCAGTATTTT	CASSSGVWSTDTQYF
once	NA	TRBV3-1/TRBV3-2	TRBJ2-5	TGTGCCAGCAAAAAGGCATTGAGGGGACTCATGTCGGAGACCCAGTACTTC	CASKKALRGLMSETQYF
NA	TRBD1	TRBV18	TRBJ1-4	TGTGCCAGCTCACCGGTGACAGGGCGGTCTGAAAAACTGTTTTTT	CASSPVTGRSEKLFF
NA	NA	TRBV5-5	TRBJ2-3	TGTGCCAGCAGCCCAGACACAGATACGCAGTATTTT	CASSPDTDTQYF
once	TRBD1	TRBV28	TRBJ1-2	TGTGCCAGCAGATCCGGACAGGGGCGAAGGATTAACTATGGCTACACCTTC	CASRSGQGRRINYGYTF
NA	TRBD1	TRBV25-1	TRBJ2-7	TGTGCCAGCGGAGACAGGGGGCCCTACGAGCAGTACTTC	CASGDRGPYEQYF
NA	TRBD1	TRBV13	TRBJ2-5	TGTGCCAGCAGCAGAGGGACAGAAGAGACCCAGTACTTC	CASSRGTEETQYF
few	TRBD1	TRBV25-1	TRBJ1-2	TGTGCCAGCAGTGACTACAGGGGGAGGTACTATGGCTACACCTTC	CASSDYRGRYYGYTF
NA	NA	TRBV12-5	TRBJ1-3	TGTGCTAGTGGTTTGGTACTAGGCGCCTCTGGAAACACCATATATTTT	CASGLVLGASGNTIYF
NA	TRBD1	TRBV3-1/TRBV3-2	TRBJ1-2	TGTGCCAGCAGCCTGGGACAGGGCCTTAACTATGGCTACACCTTC	CASSLGQGLNYGYTF
NA	NA	TRBV14	TRBJ2-7	TGTGCCAGCAGCCAATTGGGGTGGGGCGTCGAGCAGTACTTC	CASSQLGWGVEQYF
NA	TRBD2	TRBV27	TRBJ2-1	TGTGCCAGCAGCAAGACTAGCGGGATATCCAATGAGCAGTTCTTC	CASSKTSGISNEQFF
NA	TRBD1	TRBV28	TRBJ2-7	TGTGCCAGCAGAAGACAGGGGTCCGACAACTACGAGCAGTACTTC	CASRRQGSDNYEQYF